The 17 T cell receptor beta chains reported below all come from one sample, sequenced in a study of T cell repertoires and Cas9 in healthy adults. The assay was immunoSEQ multiplex PCR, and TCRdb's table has in-frame clones only and misses some. The sample carries approximately 21,000 clones, 90% recorded once. Sequencing input: CD4+ effector T cells (CD127+, CD25-, CD137-, CD154-) from PBMCs; culture status not recorded. These receptors all stem from a human donor in good health.

This clone was picked up one time. The rearrangement uses TRBV7-8 and TRBJ2-1; 7 bases fit TRBD1. Germline V gene data show CDR1 as SGHVS and CDR2 as FQNEAQ. This CDR3 spans 16 amino acids. Trimming cost V 5 bases and J 7 bases; bases outside gene matches: 14. CDR3 in amino acids: CASSLRRDSKENEQFF. In nucleotides, the CDR3 is TGTGCCAGCAGCCTCCGCCGGGACAGTAAAGAAAATGAGCAGTTCTTC.

This rearrangement joins TRBV11-2 to TRBJ1-1, with D tentatively TRBD1 (5 bases). Germline loops: CDR1 SGHAT, CDR2 FQNNGV. This CDR3 comprises 15 residues. Trimming took off 0 bases at V and 1 base at J, with 9 bases between the two ends. CDR3 sequence: CASSLEGRPNTEAFF. CDR3 nucleotides: TGTGCCAGCAGCTTAGAGGGGCGCCCGAACACTGAAGCTTTCTTT.

The chain uses TRBV5-8 and TRBJ2-7; 7 nucleotides agree with TRBD1. This CDR3 has 16 amino acids. Trimming removed 5 bases from V and 2 bases from J; junction bases left unmatched: 13. CDR1 is SGHTS, CDR2 YDEGEE, per germline. Written as DNA, the CDR3 is TGTGCCAGCAGTCCTACGACAGGGCGACTTACCTACGAGCAGTACTTC. Its protein is CASSPTTGRLTYEQYF.

The chain has TRBV6-1 and TRBJ1-1, with 10 bases aligning to TRBD1. J gave up 1 base and V 5 bases, and 4 bases lay outside the gene matches. The CDR3 contains 15 residues. Germline V gives CDR1 MNHNS, CDR2 SASEGT. The CDR3 DNA sequence: TGTGCCAGCAGTAGGACAGGGGGTGGGAACACTGAAGCTTTCTTT. Its translation is CASSRTGGGNTEAFF.

This chain links TRBV11-2 with TRBJ2-5, with D perhaps matching TRBD2 (6 bases). Per the germline V gene, CDR1 is SGHAT and CDR2 is FQNNGV. This CDR3 region has 14 residues. V was clipped by 5 bases and J by 2 bases, with 12 bases between them. The CDR3 coding sequence is TGTGCCAGCAGCCCAGGAGGGTGGCAAGAGACCCAGTACTTC. It translates to CASSPGGWQETQYF.

V usage is TRBV5-1 and J usage is TRBJ2-7; 8 bases match TRBD1. The germline CDR1 and CDR2 sequences are SGHRS and YFSETQ. This CDR3 has 17 residues. V lost 4 bases to trimming and J lost 3 bases; unmatched junction nucleotides: 15. The CDR3 spells CASSQGHTGTGIYEQYF. The DNA of the CDR3 is TGCGCCAGCAGCCAGGGGCACACCGGGACAGGAATCTACGAGCAGTACTTC.

This clone was seen just once. Its ends do not fully match the called genes, so a read error is possible. The CDR3 spells CTSSPLQGTSTDTQYF. The CDR3 coding sequence is TGTACCAGCAGTCCCCTGCAGGGGACTAGCACAGATACGCAGTATTTT. The gene calls are TRBV28 and TRBJ2-3; D is tentatively TRBD1 or TRBD2 (6 bases each). The germline CDR1 and CDR2 sequences are MDHEN and SYDVKM. CDR3 length: 16 residues.

The chain uses TRBV18 and TRBJ2-1; the D gene is possibly TRBD1 (6 bases). CDR3 length equals 14 residues. The germline V gene encodes CDR1 KGHSH and CDR2 LQKENI. V lost 2 bases to trimming and J lost 7 bases, with 12 bases between them. DNA for the CDR3: TGTGCCAGCTCACCAGAGCAGGGGTTAAATGAGCAGTTCTTC. Encoded protein: CASSPEQGLNEQFF.

This chain links TRBV4-1 with TRBJ1-4; 9 bases are shared with TRBD1. CDR1 is MGHRA and CDR2 is YSYEKL in the germline V gene. The CDR3 is made up of 15 amino acids. V trimming: 1 base; J trimming: 11 bases; junction bases outside the gene matches: 8. The CDR3 DNA follows: TGCGCCAGCAGCCAAGGGGGACAGGGTTTTCAGAAACTGTTTTTT. This encodes CASSQGGQGFQKLFF.

CDR3: CASSTRPSGANVLTF. DNA of the CDR3: TGTGCCAGCAGCACCCGGCCCTCTGGGGCCAACGTCCTGACTTTC. The chain recombines TRBV7-2 with TRBJ2-6; D gene ambiguous. V was shortened by 5 bases and J by 0 bases, with 8 bases between the two germline ends. The CDR3 consists of 15 residues. Germline V gives CDR1 SGHTA, CDR2 FQGNSA.

The chain employs TRBV2 and TRBJ1-3; D perhaps matches TRBD1 (6 bases). The CDR3 consists of 16 residues. The V and J ends lost 2 bases and 4 bases respectively, with 15 bases between them. Germline V gene lookup returns CDR1 SNHLY and CDR2 FYNNEI. The CDR3 spells CASSERRDISGNTIYF. The DNA for the CDR3 is TGTGCCAGCAGTGAAAGGAGGGACATCTCAGGAAACACCATATATTTT.

This clone has just one count. The chain is built from TRBV7-6 and TRBJ2-1; D not resolved. Germline-derived CDR1 and CDR2 are SGHVS and FNYEAQ. The CDR3 is 14 residues long. Trimming pared 3 bases from V and 0 bases from J, leaving 6 bases between. Here the CDR3 reads CASSFRSSYNEQFF. The CDR3 region has the DNA TGTGCCAGCAGCTTCCGCTCCTCCTACAATGAGCAGTTCTTC.

The rearrangement joins TRBV25-1 to TRBJ2-1; D possibly matches TRBD1 or TRBD2 (5 bases each). V was cut by 6 bases and J by 7 bases, with 10 bases left in between. Germline assignment: CDR1 MGHDK and CDR2 SYGVNS. This CDR3 is 12 amino acids long. CDR3 sequence (DNA): TGTGCCAGCAGCGGGGCGTCAAATGAGCAGTTCTTC. Translation: CASSGASNEQFF.

The chain combines TRBV5-4 with TRBJ1-2; D is unclear. CDR1 is SGHNT and CDR2 is YYREEE in the germline V gene (reference sequence). V gave up 0 bases and J gave up 8 bases, with 8 bases separating them. CDR3 length: 12 residues. The CDR3 loop reads CASSLEGSGYTF. In DNA, the CDR3 is TGTGCCAGCAGCTTGGAGGGTAGCGGCTACACCTTC.

The chain links TRBV2 to TRBJ1-3, with D unclear. The CDR3 contains 13 residues. Trimming stripped 7 bases from V and 0 bases from J, with 7 bases between. CDR1 SNHLY and CDR2 FYNNEI come from the germline V gene. The CDR3 here is CASTSNSGNTIYF. The CDR3 region has the DNA TGTGCCAGCACCAGCAACTCTGGAAACACCATATATTTT.

V gene TRBV5-1 combines with J gene TRBJ1-4, with D maybe TRBD1 (5 bases). The CDR3 covers 15 residues. The germline V gene has CDR1 SGHRS and CDR2 YFSETQ. V lost 3 bases and J 7 bases, leaving 16 bases between the germline ends. The CDR3 DNA is TGCGCCAGCAGCTCGGGGGGGAGGTCGGCTGAAAAACTGTTTTTT. Amino acids: CASSSGGRSAEKLFF. Full variable domain (rest looked up from reference TRBV5-1 and TRBJ1-4): KAGVTQTPRYLIKTRGQQVTLSCSPISGHRSVSWYQQTPGQGLQFLFEYFSETQRNKGNFPGRFSGRQFSNSRSEMNVSTLELGDSALYLCASSSGGRSAEKLFFGSGTQLSVL.

The gene calls are TRBV30 and TRBJ1-1; weak D call: TRBD1 (5 bases). The V end was cut by 6 bases, the J end by 1 base, with 9 bases between. CDR1 is GTSNPN and CDR2 is SVGIG in the germline V gene (reference sequence). The CDR3 loop spans 12 amino acids. CDR3 region: CACTRGNTEAFF. CDR3 in DNA: TGTGCCTGTACGAGGGGGAACACTGAAGCTTTCTTT. The full variable domain, its missing parts supplied by reference TRBV30 and TRBJ1-1, is SQTIHQWPATLVQPVGSPLSLECTVEGTSNPNLYWYRQAAGRGLQLLFYSVGIGQISSEVPQNLSASRPQDRQFILSSKKLLLSDSGFYLCACTRGNTEAFFGQGTRLTVV.